This record looks at one T cell receptor (beta chain) sequence and its context. The source of the sample is a study of spatial heterogeneity in lung cancer. Study as a whole: The donors, around 72 patients with untreated early-stage non-small cell lung cancer, provided the samples.

TCRdb independently ran MiXCR on the 5' RACE reads; one entry per CDR3 protein. The sample holds about 120,000 distinct CDR3 sequences, 12% seen once. The time point: blood at routine non-recurrence follow-up after resection. Tumor, nontumor lung or frozen PBMC supplied whole RNA, sequenced without sorting. Germline lookup yields CDR1 MNHEY and CDR2 SVGEGT. V was pared by 7 bases and J by 9 bases, with 9 bases of the junction left unmatched. The length of the CDR3 is 14 residues. The source of this sequence is a male donor with early-stage non-small cell lung cancer. The chain joins TRBV6-2 or TRBV6-3 to TRBJ2-1, with TRBD1 matching 10 bases. This specimen consisted of PBMCs, obtained at follow-up. The CDR3 loop reads CASNRDRGFGEQFF. For the CDR3, the DNA is TGTGCCAGCAACCGGGACAGGGGTTTCGGTGAGCAGTTCTTC.